Each of the 20 T cell receptor beta chains below was sequenced from the same sample in a study of blood T cell repertoires in COVID-19. Assay: immunoSEQ multiplex PCR; the TCRdb copy retains only in-frame clones and omits some. The sample yields 200,000 to 250,000 clones, 70% to 90% seen once. The sequenced sample consisted of peripheral blood. These receptors were obtained from a man between 18 and 29 years old with active or convalescent COVID-19.

The chain couples TRBV5-6 to TRBJ1-5, with 11 bases that match TRBD1. Germline assignment: CDR1 SGHDT and CDR2 YYEEEE. V lost 3 bases and J lost 8; bases outside the gene matches: 10. The CDR3 covers 16 residues. The CDR3: CASSWSRDRGEEPQHF. In nucleotides, the CDR3 is TGTGCCAGCAGCTGGTCCCGGGACAGGGGGGAGGAGCCCCAGCATTTT.

This clone was seen a few times. The rearrangement links TRBV28 to TRBJ1-2; a possible D gene is TRBD1 (5 bases). There are 14 residues in the CDR3. Between the trimmed V and J ends, which lost 1 base and 8 bases, there was a span of 14 bases. The germline CDR1 and CDR2 sequences are MDHEN and SYDVKM. This CDR3 reads CASSLLPGNGGYTF. CDR3 in DNA: TGTGCCAGCAGTTTATTGCCAGGGAACGGCGGCTACACCTTC.

The chain combines TRBV29-1 with TRBJ1-2; the match to TRBD1 covers 9 bases. V trimming: 6 bases; J trimming: 2 bases; junction bases outside the gene matches: 1. The germline gives CDR1 SQVTM, CDR2 ANQGSEA. CDR3 length: 12 amino acids. This chain's CDR3 is CSVGTGNYGYTF. CDR3 in DNA: TGCAGCGTGGGGACAGGGAACTATGGCTACACCTTC.

The chain carries TRBV6-4 and TRBJ1-4; D is undetermined. Deletions cut 3 bases from V and 6 bases from J, with 17 bases between. CDR3 length equals 16 residues. CDR1 is MRHNA and CDR2 is SNTAGT in the germline V gene. This chain's CDR3 is CASSESPARRDEKLFF. For the CDR3, the DNA is TGTGCCAGCAGTGAATCCCCCGCACGTCGGGATGAAAAACTGTTTTTT.

The rearrangement uses TRBV18 and TRBJ1-5; D possibly corresponds to TRBD1 (6 bases). The V gene's germline CDR1 is KGHSH and CDR2 LQKENI. V was trimmed by 3 bases and J by 0 bases, leaving 15 bases between them. The CDR3 is 17 amino acids. DNA of the CDR3: TGTGCCAGCTCACCCAAGAAGACAGGACATAGCAATCAGCCCCAGCATTTT. It specifies CASSPKKTGHSNQPQHF.

The rearrangement uses TRBV2 and TRBJ1-2, with a weak D call TRBD1 (6 bases). The CDR3 runs 13 residues. Between the trimmed V and J ends, which lost 5 bases and 6 bases, there was a span of 13 bases. Germline V gives CDR1 SNHLY, CDR2 FYNNEI. The CDR3 DNA reads TGTGCCAGCAGTTCCGAGGGGGTAAATGGCTACACCTTC. Protein: CASSSEGVNGYTF.

This clone has a single count. V and J are TRBV11-2 and TRBJ1-6, with 7 bases aligning to TRBD1. Germline V lookup: CDR1 SGHAT, CDR2 FQNNGV. The length of the CDR3 is 15 residues. The V gene end was trimmed by 3 bases and the J gene end by 9 bases; junction bases not matched to a gene: 8. The CDR3 spells CASSFQQGIGSPLHF. The CDR3 bases are TGTGCCAGCAGCTTCCAACAGGGGATAGGTTCACCCCTCCACTTT.

V is TRBV30 and J is TRBJ1-1, with D uncertain. The V gene lost 0 bases and the J gene lost 8 bases, with 25 bases spanning the gap. The CDR3 totals 17 residues. CDR1 is GTSNPN, CDR2 SVGIG, per germline (reference sequence). Here the CDR3 reads CAWSVFHTGRGPLEAFF. The CDR3 region has the DNA TGTGCCTGGAGTGTATTTCACACCGGCCGGGGTCCGTTGGAAGCTTTCTTT. Using reference TRBV30 and TRBJ1-1 for the parts outside the CDR3, the full variable domain is SQTIHQWPATLVQPVGSPLSLECTVEGTSNPNLYWYRQAAGRGLQLLFYSVGIGQISSEVPQNLSASRPQDRQFILSSKKLLLSDSGFYLCAWSVFHTGRGPLEAFFGQGTRLTVV.

This chain joins TRBV25-1 and TRBJ2-5; the match to TRBD2 covers 10 bases. The CDR3 covers 14 residues. J was trimmed by 2 bases and V by 7 bases; bases with no gene match: 4. Germline V gives CDR1 MGHDK, CDR2 SYGVNS. The chain's CDR3 is CASTGLAVQETQYF. The CDR3 nucleotides read TGTGCCAGCACCGGACTAGCGGTACAAGAGACCCAGTACTTC.

This chain joins TRBV18 and TRBJ2-1, with D tentatively TRBD2 (6 bases). The CDR3 consists of 15 residues. V was clipped by 0 bases and J by 9 bases, with 15 bases between them. In germline, CDR1 is KGHSH, CDR2 LQKENI. The CDR3, as DNA: TGTGCCAGCTCACCACCCAGCCTAGCGTCAAGTGAGCAGTTCTTC. The encoded protein is CASSPPSLASSEQFF.

The DNA for the CDR3 is TGTGCCAGCAGTGAAAGTAAGGGGGCTGCCTATGGCTACACCTTC. It yields the protein CASSESKGAAYGYTF. The V call is TRBV2, the J call TRBJ1-2, with 7 positions matching TRBD1. The CDR3 length is 15 residues. Germline values: CDR1 SNHLY, CDR2 FYNNEI. V gave up 2 bases and J gave up 4 bases; unmatched junction bases: 7.

The chain has TRBV5-1 and TRBJ2-7, with no clear D. Germline V lookup: CDR1 SGHRS, CDR2 YFSETQ. This CDR3 is built from 12 residues. V gave up 3 bases and J gave up 1 base, with 5 bases separating them. CDR3: CASSSDSYEQYF. CDR3 sequence (DNA): TGCGCCAGCAGCTCAGATTCCTACGAGCAGTACTTC.

The CDR3 bases are TGTGCCAGCAGCGTAACTAGCGGCCGAATCAATGAGCAGTTCTTC. Its protein product is CASSVTSGRINEQFF. The rearrangement joins TRBV9 to TRBJ2-1, with 8 bases fitting TRBD2. CDR1 is SGDLS and CDR2 is YYNGEE in the germline V gene. The V segment lost 1 base and the J segment 6 bases; nucleotides outside the gene matches: 6. This CDR3 has 15 residues.

CDR3 loop: CASRIGTGVNGELFF. The CDR3 DNA reads as TGTGCCAGCAGGATCGGGACAGGGGTTAACGGGGAGCTGTTTTTT. The genes are TRBV27 and TRBJ2-2; TRBD1 aligns across 10 bases. The CDR3 extends over 15 amino acids. Germline V lookup: CDR1 MNHEY, CDR2 SMNVEV (reference sequence). Trimming took 6 bases from V and 7 from J; bases not matched to a gene: 8.

This chain joins TRBV28 and TRBJ1-5, with D tentatively TRBD1 (6 bases). Trimming stripped 11 bases from V and 2 bases from J, with 13 bases between. Germline V gives CDR1 MDHEN, CDR2 SYDVKM. The CDR3 consists of 13 residues. This CDR3 is CAGQGLGNQPQHF. DNA for the CDR3: TGTGCCGGCCAGGGGTTGGGCAATCAGCCCCAGCATTTT.

The chain couples TRBV11-3 to TRBJ2-1, with D maybe TRBD2 (6 bases). Trimming pared 5 bases from V and 5 bases from J, leaving 16 bases between. Germline CDR1 and CDR2: SGHNT and YENEEA. The length of the CDR3 is 15 residues. This chain's CDR3 is CASSTRREFDNEQFF. The CDR3 region has the DNA TGTGCCAGCAGCACCAGACGGGAGTTTGACAATGAGCAGTTCTTC.

This sequence joins TRBV2 and TRBJ1-2; D gene ambiguous. This CDR3 is built from 15 residues. CDR1 and CDR2 from the germline V gene are SNHLY and FYNNEI. Between the trimmed V and J ends, which lost 0 bases and 2 bases, there was a span of 10 bases. The CDR3 sequence is CASSEARLQNYGYTF. CDR3 sequence (DNA): TGTGCCAGCAGTGAAGCGCGGCTACAAAACTATGGCTACACCTTC. The full variable domain, in which reference TRBV2 and TRBJ1-2 provide the parts outside the CDR3, is EPEVTQTPSHQVTQMGQEVILRCVPISNHLYFYWYRQILGQKVEFLVSFYNNEISEKSEIFDDQFSVERPDGSNFTLKIRSTKLEDSAMYFCASSEARLQNYGYTFGSGTRLTVV.

The rearrangement uses TRBV5-5 and TRBJ1-3; the match to TRBD1 covers 7 bases. J gave up 2 bases and V 4 bases, and 9 bases lay outside the gene matches. The CDR3 has 16 amino acids. Germline-derived CDR1 and CDR2 are SGHKS and YYEKEE (reference sequence). Written as DNA, the CDR3 is TGTGCCAGCAGCCCACTAACAGGGGTCACTGGAAACACCATATATTTT. It encodes CASSPLTGVTGNTIYF.

In its sample, this clone was seen a few times. The chain employs TRBV27 and TRBJ1-6; D remains ambiguous. CDR1 is MNHEY and CDR2 is SMNVEV in the germline V gene (reference sequence). This CDR3 has 16 amino acids. V was shortened by 6 bases and J by 0 bases, with 12 bases between the two germline ends. CDR3 loop: CASRERGSSYNSPLHF. DNA of the CDR3: TGTGCCAGCAGGGAGAGAGGAAGCTCCTATAATTCACCCCTCCACTTT.

This rearrangement joins TRBV3-1 (or the pseudogene TRBV3-2) to TRBJ1-3; D perhaps matches TRBD1 (6 bases). This CDR3 comprises 16 residues. The V and J ends lost 2 bases and 4 bases respectively, with 15 bases between them. The germline CDR1 and CDR2 sequences are LGHDT and YNNKEL (reference sequence). The CDR3 DNA reads as TGTGCCAGCAGCCAACGATCCGGACAGAGAGGAAACACCATATATTTT. Amino acid sequence: CASSQRSGQRGNTIYF.